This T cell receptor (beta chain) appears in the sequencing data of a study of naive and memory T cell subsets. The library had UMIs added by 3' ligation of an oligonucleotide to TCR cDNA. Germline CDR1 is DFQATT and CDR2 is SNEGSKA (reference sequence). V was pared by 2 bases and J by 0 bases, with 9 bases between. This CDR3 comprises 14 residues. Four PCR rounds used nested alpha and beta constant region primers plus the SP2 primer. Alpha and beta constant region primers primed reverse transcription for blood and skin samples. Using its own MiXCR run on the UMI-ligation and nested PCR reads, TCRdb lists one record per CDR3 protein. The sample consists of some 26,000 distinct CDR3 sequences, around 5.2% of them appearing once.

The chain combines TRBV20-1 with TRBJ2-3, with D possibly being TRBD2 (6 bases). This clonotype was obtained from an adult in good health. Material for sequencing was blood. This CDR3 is CSARTGTSTDTQYF. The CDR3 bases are TGCAGTGCTAGAACGGGGACTAGCACAGATACGCAGTATTTT.